These 6 T cell receptor beta chains were sequenced from one sample in a study of control samples from healthy donors and cancer patients. The protocol was immunoSEQ multiplex PCR, while the TCRdb copy is restricted to in-frame clones and leaves out a portion. Of 100,000 to 150,000 clones listed, 80% to 95% are singletons. What was sequenced was PBMCs. The source is a man at least 80 years old with head and neck cancer.

The chain has TRBV5-6 and TRBJ2-7; possible D gene TRBD2, 5 bases. Deletions cut 0 bases from V and 4 bases from J, with 11 bases between. The CDR3 is 14 amino acids. Germline V lookup: CDR1 SGHDT, CDR2 YYEEEE. The CDR3 DNA is TGTGCCAGCAGCTTGGTTACGGGGTCATACGAGCAGTACTTC. Amino acids: CASSLVTGSYEQYF.

This chain connects TRBV2 to TRBJ2-7; a possible D gene is TRBD1 (5 bases). This CDR3 comprises 14 residues. Germline V gene data show CDR1 as SNHLY and CDR2 as FYNNEI. The V and J ends lost 5 bases and 3 bases respectively, with 14 bases between them. The CDR3 loop is CASSSTGFVYEQYF. The CDR3 bases are TGTGCCAGCAGTTCTACAGGATTTGTCTACGAGCAGTACTTC.

The rearrangement joins TRBV9 to TRBJ2-7; 9 positions match TRBD1. CDR1 is SGDLS and CDR2 is YYNGEE in the germline V gene. Unmatched junction bases numbered 10, after V lost 4 bases and J lost 5 bases. The CDR3 is made up of 15 amino acids. The CDR3, as DNA: TGTGCCAGCAGCATGGGACAGGGAAATCTGGACGAGCAGTACTTC. Translating it yields CASSMGQGNLDEQYF.

This clone was detected only once. This chain connects TRBV5-1 to TRBJ1-2; D is perhaps TRBD1 (6 bases). Trimming took off 4 bases at V and 5 bases at J, with 9 bases between the two ends. Per germline, CDR1 SGHRS and CDR2 YFSETQ. This CDR3 is 12 amino acids long. The CDR3 DNA is TGCGCCAGCAGCCGGGACAAGTATGGCTACACCTTC. Translation gives CASSRDKYGYTF.

This rearrangement joins TRBV3-1 (or the pseudogene TRBV3-2) to TRBJ1-6; D not certain. CDR1 LGHDT and CDR2 YNNKEL come from the germline V gene (reference sequence). This CDR3 has 19 amino acids. Between the trimmed V and J ends, which lost 2 bases and 10 bases, there was a span of 27 bases. This chain's CDR3 is CASSQPTALSGRSYSPLHF. The DNA for the CDR3 is TGTGCCAGCAGCCAACCAACGGCTCTATCCGGCAGGTCGTACTCACCCCTCCACTTT.

This chain connects TRBV13 to TRBJ2-3, with unresolved D. This CDR3 region has 14 residues. The germline V gene encodes CDR1 PRHDT and CDR2 FYEKMQ (reference sequence). V was trimmed by 0 bases and J by 0 bases, leaving 4 bases between them. The CDR3 region is CASSLGESTDTQYF. The CDR3 DNA reads TGTGCCAGCAGCTTAGGGGAAAGCACAGATACGCAGTATTTT.